Listed below are T cell receptor beta chains from one sample, sequenced in a study of blood T cell repertoires in COVID-19. TCRdb keeps only in-frame clones here, not all; method: immunoSEQ multiplex PCR. The sample holds 35,000 to 40,000 clones, just under 85% seen once. Sequenced: peripheral blood. Source of these receptors: a man aged 50 to 59 with active COVID-19. The CDR3 runs from the conserved cysteine through the conserved F or W. D genes are given only for firm matches. Clone size is not always given. Where it is, it says once, few, many or a class for expanded clones.

CDR3aa,CDR3nt,v_gene,j_gene,abundance,d_gene
CASSFGRGHYNEQFF,TGTGCCAGCAGCTTCGGTCGCGGACACTACAATGAGCAGTTCTTC,TRBV5-6,TRBJ2-1,NA,NA
CAISRPPSAGELFF,TGTGCCATCAGTCGCCCCCCCAGTGCCGGGGAGCTGTTTTTT,TRBV10-3,TRBJ2-2,NA,NA
CASSVAGQAGDTIYF,TGTGCCAGCAGCGTCGCGGGGCAGGCGGGGGACACCATATATTTT,TRBV9,TRBJ1-3,NA,NA
CASSQVYSTGELFF,TGCGCCAGCAGCCAAGTGTATAGCACCGGGGAGCTGTTTTTT,TRBV4-3,TRBJ2-2,NA,NA
CASSIEAFSAYEQYF,TGTGCCAGTAGTATAGAAGCATTCTCGGCCTACGAGCAGTACTTC,TRBV19,TRBJ2-7,NA,NA
CASSLSGAGTQYF,TGTGCCAGCAGCTTGTCTGGGGCCGGTACGCAGTATTTT,TRBV5-4,TRBJ2-3,few,NA
CASSPRTGGYEQYF,TGTGCCAGCAGCCCGAGGACAGGGGGGTACGAGCAGTACTTC,TRBV13,TRBJ2-7,NA,TRBD1
CASNTGGGSYYGYTF,TGCGCCAGCAACACAGGGGGCGGCAGTTACTATGGCTACACCTTC,TRBV5-1,TRBJ1-2,NA,TRBD1
CASTNPQGPIYEQYF,TGTGCCAGCACTAACCCCCAGGGTCCCATCTACGAGCAGTACTTC,TRBV6-5,TRBJ2-7,NA,NA
CASSLGQGGTDTQYF,TGCGCCAGCAGCTTGGGACAGGGGGGCACAGATACGCAGTATTTT,TRBV5-1,TRBJ2-3,NA,TRBD1
CASSLAEARWETQYF,TGTGCCAGCAGCTTAGCCGAGGCTAGGTGGGAGACCCAGTACTTC,TRBV7-2,TRBJ2-5,NA,NA
CASSLAGGGPNEKLFF,TGTGCCAGCAGCTTGGCCGGGGGGGGACCTAATGAAAAACTGTTTTTT,TRBV5-6,TRBJ1-4,once,NA
CASSLYQIASSPLHF,TGTGCCAGCAGCTTATATCAAATAGCGTCTTCACCCCTCCACTTT,TRBV7-9,TRBJ1-6,NA,NA
CASSPQGAETQYF,TGTGCCAGCTCACCACAGGGGGCTGAGACCCAGTACTTC,TRBV18,TRBJ2-5,NA,TRBD1
CASSAVSGGHQETQYF,TGTGCCAGCAGTGCGGTTAGCGGGGGACACCAAGAGACCCAGTACTTC,TRBV6-1,TRBJ2-5,NA,TRBD2
CASSLTGEQPQHF,TGTGCCAGCAGCTTAACAGGCGAACAGCCCCAGCATTTT,TRBV7-2,TRBJ1-5,NA,NA
CATLGGQGSSGPQHF,TGCGCCACACTCGGGGGACAGGGGTCTTCAGGGCCCCAGCATTTT,TRBV10-2,TRBJ1-5,once,TRBD1
CASSLHPARYYF,TGTGCCAGCAGCTTGCACCCGGCTAGGTACTACTTC,TRBV5-8,TRBJ2-5,once,NA
CASSLNQRTRNEQFF,TGTGCCAGCAGCTTAAATCAGCGGACTCGAAATGAGCAGTTCTTC,TRBV7-9,TRBJ2-1,NA,NA
CATSQPPPGQVNYGYTF,TGTGCCACCAGTCAACCCCCCCCGGGACAGGTTAACTATGGCTACACCTTC,TRBV24-1,TRBJ1-2,NA,TRBD1
CASSVRPVGGGYSNQPQHF,TGTGCCAGCAGCGTAAGGCCTGTTGGGGGGGGATATAGCAATCAGCCCCAGCATTTT,TRBV7-8,TRBJ1-5,NA,NA
CASSIRDYEQYF,TGTGCCAGCAGTATCCGGGACTACGAGCAGTACTTC,TRBV2,TRBJ2-7,few,NA
CASSPGGLGTDTQYF,TGCGCCAGCAGCCCGGGGGGGCTTGGCACAGATACGCAGTATTTT,TRBV5-1,TRBJ2-3,NA,TRBD2
CASSQTGYPETQYF,TGTGCCAGCAGTCAGACAGGGTACCCAGAGACCCAGTACTTC,TRBV27,TRBJ2-5,NA,TRBD1
CASSLGVGEKNSPLHF,TGTGCCAGCAGCTTGGGAGTTGGGGAGAAGAATTCACCCCTCCACTTT,TRBV5-6,TRBJ1-6,NA,NA
CSVAGTSSSYNEQFF,TGCAGCGTTGCTGGGACTTCGAGCTCCTACAATGAGCAGTTCTTC,TRBV29-1,TRBJ2-1,NA,NA
CASSIPTGESTDTQYF,TGTGCCAGCAGCATACCGACAGGGGAGAGCACAGATACGCAGTATTTT,TRBV5-6,TRBJ2-3,NA,TRBD1
CASKGTMNTEAFF,TGTGCCAGCAAGGGGACAATGAACACTGAAGCTTTCTTT,TRBV6-5,TRBJ1-1,NA,NA
CASSLNGGRETQYF,TGTGCCAGCAGCTTGAACGGGGGGCGCGAGACCCAGTACTTC,TRBV5-4,TRBJ2-5,NA,NA
CASTGQGATEAFF,TGTGCCAGTACCGGACAGGGGGCAACTGAAGCTTTCTTT,TRBV25-1,TRBJ1-1,NA,TRBD1
CASSYSGGLGTDTQYF,TGTGCCAGCAGTTACTCGGGTGGACTAGGGACAGATACGCAGTATTTT,TRBV6-5,TRBJ2-3,NA,TRBD2
CASSTVTYEQYF,TGTGCCAGCAGTACAGTCACCTACGAGCAGTACTTC,TRBV6-5,TRBJ2-7,NA,NA
CAISDPGLAVSTGELFF,TGTGCCATCAGTGACCCGGGACTAGCGGTCTCTACCGGGGAGCTGTTTTTT,TRBV10-3,TRBJ2-2,NA,TRBD2
CASSYWQGNTGELFF,TGTGCCAGCAGTTACTGGCAGGGCAACACCGGGGAGCTGTTTTTT,TRBV6-5,TRBJ2-2,NA,NA
CASSQDPGGGAFDYNEQFF,TGCGCCAGCAGCCAAGATCCTGGCGGGGGGGCGTTCGACTACAATGAGCAGTTCTTC,TRBV4-1,TRBJ2-1,NA,TRBD2
CASSQRTGGGTGELFF,TGTGCCAGTAGCCAGAGGACAGGGGGCGGCACCGGGGAGCTGTTTTTT,TRBV19,TRBJ2-2,NA,TRBD1
CASSEALGRDQPQHF,TGTGCCAGCAGTGAAGCGCTGGGCAGGGATCAGCCCCAGCATTTT,TRBV6-1,TRBJ1-5,NA,NA
CASHRQGATTEAFF,TGTGCCAGCCATCGGCAGGGGGCTACCACTGAAGCTTTCTTT,TRBV6-5,TRBJ1-1,NA,TRBD1
CASSVASVILTDTQYF,TGTGCCAGCAGCGTAGCTAGCGTAATACTCACAGATACGCAGTATTTT,TRBV9,TRBJ2-3,NA,NA
CASSAAGGTDTQYF,TGTGCCAGCAGCGCAGCGGGGGGAACAGATACGCAGTATTTT,TRBV5-4,TRBJ2-3,NA,TRBD2
CATSRDSRRENTEAFF,TGTGCCACCAGCAGAGACTCGAGACGGGAGAACACTGAAGCTTTCTTT,TRBV15,TRBJ1-1,NA,NA
CASSLGLQETQYF,TGCGCCAGCAGCTTGGGACTTCAAGAGACCCAGTACTTC,TRBV5-1,TRBJ2-5,NA,NA
CASRRDRASEQYF,TGCGCCAGCAGACGGGACAGGGCCTCGGAGCAGTACTTC,TRBV10-2,TRBJ2-7,few,TRBD1
CASSFSLGQGSEAFF,TGTGCCAGCAGCTTTAGCTTGGGACAGGGATCTGAAGCTTTCTTT,TRBV7-2,TRBJ1-1,NA,TRBD1
CASQRVGGNTIYF,TGTGCCTCTCAACGGGTCGGAGGAAACACCATATATTTT,TRBV19,TRBJ1-3,NA,NA
CASSPSGGGALEQFF,TGTGCCAGCAGCCCGTCGGGCGGGGGGGCCCTTGAGCAGTTCTTC,TRBV7-9,TRBJ2-1,NA,TRBD2
CASSLAGSYGYTF,TGTGCCAGCAGCTTAGCCGGGAGCTATGGCTACACCTTC,TRBV7-9,TRBJ1-2,few,NA
CASSPIQDSYNEQFF,TGTGCCAGCTCACCAATCCAGGACTCCTACAATGAGCAGTTCTTC,TRBV18,TRBJ2-1,NA,NA
CASSYSAGNSPLHF,TGTGCCAGCAGTTACTCCGCAGGGAATTCACCCCTCCACTTT,TRBV6-5,TRBJ1-6,NA,NA
CASSYIGLPSSPLHF,TGTGCCAGCAGTTATATTGGACTCCCGTCTTCACCCCTCCACTTT,TRBV6-6,TRBJ1-6,few,NA
CASNLSRRGYTF,TGTGCCAGCAACTTGAGTCGTCGTGGCTACACCTTC,TRBV28,TRBJ1-2,once,NA
CASSLARQGIYEQYF,TGCGCCAGCAGCTTGGCTCGGCAGGGTATCTACGAGCAGTACTTC,TRBV5-1,TRBJ2-7,NA,NA
CASSSSGQIYQPQHF,TGTGCCAGCAGCTCATCGGGACAGATATATCAGCCCCAGCATTTT,TRBV5-6,TRBJ1-5,NA,TRBD1
CASSLRVASRELFF,TGTGCCAGCAGCCTCAGGGTAGCAAGCCGGGAGCTGTTTTTT,TRBV27,TRBJ2-2,NA,NA
CAISEPPGIENTEAFF,TGTGCCATCAGTGAGCCCCCGGGAATAGAGAACACTGAAGCTTTCTTT,TRBV10-3,TRBJ1-1,few,NA
CASTFDSPGTGELFF,TGCGCCAGCACCTTTGACTCTCCCGGAACCGGGGAGCTGTTTTTT,TRBV5-1,TRBJ2-2,NA,NA